Listed below are T cell receptor beta chains from one sample, sequenced in a study of blood T cell repertoires in COVID-19. Libraries were prepared by immunoSEQ multiplex PCR; TCRdb keeps only in-frame clonotypes and omits some of them. Counted here are around 250,000 clones, 75% to 90% occurring once; the ten biggest clones make up less than 2.5%. Sequencing was carried out using PBMCs or T cells enriched from blood (not recorded which). All receptors derive from a woman aged 45 to 65 who had recovered from COVID-19. The CDR3 runs from the conserved cysteine through the conserved F or W. A D gene is named only where the DNA matches it firmly.

TRBJ1-2 | NA | TRBV3-1/TRBV3-2 | CASSQEWQYGYTF
TRBJ1-5 | NA | TRBV5-1 | CASSLGFGSNQPQHF
TRBJ2-1 | NA | TRBV6-5 | CASTNRGNNEQFF
TRBJ2-4 | TRBD1 | TRBV18 | CASSPGQASIAKNIQYF
TRBJ1-3 | NA | TRBV11-1 | CASSLDEISGNTIYF
TRBJ2-1 | NA | TRBV7-6 | CASSLAGTTGNEQFF
TRBJ2-1 | NA | TRBV5-1 | CASSLQEWHEQFF
TRBJ2-7 | TRBD1 | TRBV7-9 | CASSNTTTGGVTYEQYF
TRBJ2-1 | NA | TRBV28 | CASSLLASNSYNEQFF
TRBJ2-1 | NA | TRBV2 | CASGARTLKFF
TRBJ1-4 | NA | TRBV5-5 | CASSVHATNEKLFF
TRBJ2-1 | TRBD2 | TRBV13 | CASSPTSGGYNEQFF
TRBJ2-3 | NA | TRBV5-1 | CASSHPGGTDTQYF
TRBJ2-5 | NA | TRBV5-1 | CASSLETGVPETQYF
TRBJ2-7 | TRBD2 | TRBV20-1 | CSASGLADSYEQYF
TRBJ2-2 | NA | TRBV10-3 | CASRGNTGELFF
TRBJ2-1 | TRBD1 | TRBV28 | CASSSQGALHEQFF
TRBJ1-1 | TRBD1 | TRBV5-5 | CASIRDRGNTEAFF
TRBJ2-2 | NA | TRBV6-6 | CASIRSRRGSVGELFF
TRBJ2-7 | TRBD1 | TRBV4-1 | CASSQDGTGGNEQYF
TRBJ1-1 | NA | TRBV10-1 | CASSSEGDFTEAFF
TRBJ2-5 | TRBD1 | TRBV15 | CATSRGQAQETQYF
TRBJ2-1 | TRBD2 | TRBV18 | CASSPLAGVVDNEQFF
TRBJ2-1 | TRBD2 | TRBV3-1/TRBV3-2 | CASSQGLAGYNEQFF
TRBJ2-7 | TRBD2 | TRBV10-3 | CAISVSGLGVYEQYF
TRBJ2-1 | TRBD2 | TRBV5-1 | CASSLGASGRADEQFF
TRBJ2-7 | NA | TRBV24-1 | CATRVALSSSYEQYF
TRBJ1-1 | NA | TRBV28 | CASSLGQQAFF
TRBJ1-6 | NA | TRBV3-1/TRBV3-2 | CASSQERGPASPLHF